These 32 T cell receptor beta chains originate from one sample sequenced in a study of cytomegalovirus exposure and HLA in healthy donors. The PCR was carried out with 60 Vbeta primers and 13 Jbeta primers. Only in-frame clones appear in the TCRdb table, and some are missing; sequencing was by immunoSEQ multiplex PCR. Of just over 150,000 clones in the sample, more than 65% were seen once. The source material was PBMCs. The source of these receptors is a man in his fifties in good health and CMV-seropositive.

The CDR3 loop is CSVGLTSGEQYV. The CDR3 DNA follows: TGCAGCGTTGGCCTCACTAGCGGGGAGCAGTACGTC. The V and J genes are TRBV29-1 and TRBJ2-7; 9 bases are shared with TRBD2. This CDR3 region has 12 residues. The ends lost 4 bases at V and 7 bases at J; junction bases unmatched: 5. Per the germline V gene, CDR1 is SQVTM and CDR2 is ANQGSEA.

The chain employs TRBV11-1 and TRBJ2-1; 13 positions match TRBD2. This CDR3 is built from 16 residues. Germline CDR1 SGHAT, CDR2 FQDESV (reference sequence). V dropped 1 base and J dropped 7; count of bases not matched to a gene: 4. CDR3: CASSLVGTSGNNEQFF. CDR3 bases: TGTGCCAGCAGCTTAGTAGGGACTAGCGGGAATAATGAGCAGTTCTTC.

This rearrangement joins TRBV6-5 to TRBJ2-7; the D gene is possibly TRBD1 (6 bases). Trimming removed 6 bases at V and 4 bases at J, with 16 bases between. This CDR3 has 14 residues. Germline V CDR1 and CDR2: MNHEY, SVGAGI. CDR3 in amino acids: CASRSRQVSYEQYF. CDR3 bases: TGTGCCAGCAGGTCACGACAGGTTTCGTACGAGCAGTACTTC.

This sequence joins TRBV30 and TRBJ2-1; TRBD2 agrees at 11 bases. Germline V gene data show CDR1 as GTSNPN and CDR2 as SVGIG (reference sequence). CDR3 size: 20 residues. Losses at the gene ends were 4 bases for V and 0 bases for J; bases not matched to a gene: 17. CDR3: CAWTLGRLAGGINSYNEQFF. Written as DNA, the CDR3 is TGTGCCTGGACCCTTGGGAGGCTAGCGGGAGGTATTAACTCCTACAATGAGCAGTTCTTC.

This clone showed up just a few times. Here the CDR3 reads CASSGTSGSVGYNEQFF. The CDR3 DNA is TGTGCCAGCAGCGGGACTAGCGGGAGTGTAGGTTACAATGAGCAGTTCTTC. The rearrangement links TRBV27 to TRBJ2-1; TRBD2 agrees at 14 bases. The V gene's germline CDR1 is MNHEY and CDR2 SMNVEV (reference sequence). This CDR3 spans 17 amino acids. Trimming cost V 6 bases and J 4 bases; bases outside gene matches: 8.

The J gene is TRBJ1-5, the V gene TRBV19; 9 nucleotides match TRBD1. CDR3 size: 15 residues. V lost 6 bases and J lost 6; bases outside the gene matches: 9. Germline lookup yields CDR1 LNHDA and CDR2 SQIVND (reference sequence). The CDR3 bases are TGTGCCAGTAGGAGGGGACAGGGAGGGAGTCAGCCCCAGCATTTT. Translated, it gives CASRRGQGGSQPQHF. The variable domain in full, with the rest retrieved from reference TRBV19 and TRBJ1-5, is DGGITQSPKYLFRKEGQNVTLSCEQNLNHDAMYWYRQDPGQGLRLIYYSQIVNDFQKGDIAEGYSVSREKKESFPLTVTSAQKNPTAFYLCASRRGQGGSQPQHFGDGTRLSIL.

To note about this clone: Other DNA sequences from this sample encode an identical CDR3 as well. The CDR3 region is CASSIDRTANTEAFF. The DNA of the CDR3 is TGTGCCAGTAGTATAGATCGGACAGCGAACACTGAAGCTTTCTTT. The chain is built from TRBV19 and TRBJ1-1; a possible D gene is TRBD1 (6 bases). The V gene's germline CDR1 is LNHDA and CDR2 SQIVND (reference sequence). Deletions cut 0 bases from V and 1 base from J, with 9 bases between. This CDR3 comprises 15 residues.

The chain uses TRBV28 and TRBJ2-4; D may be TRBD2 (6 bases). CDR1 is MDHEN, CDR2 SYDVKM, per germline. This CDR3 has 14 amino acids. The germline V and J ends were trimmed by 5 bases and 4 bases, with 12 bases remaining between them. The CDR3 protein is CASSGGAWKNIQYF. CDR3 nucleotides: TGTGCCAGCAGTGGAGGGGCCTGGAAAAACATTCAGTACTTC. Drawing the rest from reference TRBV28 and TRBJ2-4, the complete variable domain is DVKVTQSSRYLVKRTGEKVFLECVQDMDHENMFWYRQDPGLGLRLIYFSYDVKMKEKGDIPEGYSVSREKKERFSLILESASTNQTSMYLCASSGGAWKNIQYFGAGTRLSVL.

This clone appeared a few times. This chain joins TRBV11-3 and TRBJ2-5; D is uncertain. The CDR3 sequence is 14 residues long. Trimming pared 2 bases from V and 2 bases from J, leaving 9 bases between. Germline CDR1 SGHNT, CDR2 YENEEA. The CDR3 reads CASSLRTAQETQYF. DNA for the CDR3: TGTGCCAGCAGCTTACGCACAGCTCAAGAGACCCAGTACTTC.

The chain carries TRBV6-6 and TRBJ2-7; 10 bases align to TRBD1. CDR1 is MNHNY, CDR2 SVGAGI, per germline (reference sequence). The CDR3 is made up of 15 amino acids. DNA for the CDR3: TGTGCCAGCAGTCGGGACAGGGGAAGTGGATACGGGCAGTACGTC. Amino acids: CASSRDRGSGYGQYV.

The rearrangement links TRBV12-5 to TRBJ1-5; 7 bases match TRBD1. The CDR3 is 15 amino acids. V gave up 6 bases and J gave up 0 bases; unmatched junction bases: 5. CDR1 LGHNT and CDR2 FRNRAP come from the germline V gene. The CDR3 loop reads CASGPTGNSNQPQHF. Here the CDR3 DNA reads TGTGCTAGTGGGCCGACAGGGAATAGCAATCAGCCCCAGCATTTT.

The V gene is TRBV9, the J gene TRBJ1-1, with D maybe TRBD1 (5 bases). The CDR3 loop spans 14 amino acids. V lost 3 bases to trimming and J lost 4 bases, with 13 bases between them. The germline V gene has CDR1 SGDLS and CDR2 YYNGEE. The chain's CDR3 is CASSGRKGATEAFF. For the CDR3, the DNA is TGTGCCAGCAGCGGAAGGAAAGGGGCCACTGAAGCTTTCTTT. Drawing the rest from reference TRBV9 and TRBJ1-1, the complete variable domain is DSGVTQTPKHLITATGQRVTLRCSPRSGDLSVYWYQQSLDQGLQFLIQYYNGEERAKGNILERFSAQQFPDLHSELNLSSLELGDSALYFCASSGRKGATEAFFGQGTRLTVV.

This rearrangement joins TRBV5-4 to TRBJ1-1; D is possibly TRBD1 (5 bases). V was pared by 0 bases and J by 6 bases, with 9 bases between. The CDR3 consists of 13 residues. Germline V CDR1 and CDR2: SGHNT, YYREEE (reference sequence). CDR3 in amino acids: CASSLAGWPEAFF. The CDR3 DNA follows: TGTGCCAGCAGCTTGGCAGGGTGGCCTGAAGCTTTCTTT. Full variable domain (missing parts from reference TRBV5-4 and TRBJ1-1): ETGVTQSPTHLIKTRGQQVTLRCSSQSGHNTVSWYQQALGQGPQFIFQYYREEENGRGNFPPRFSGLQFPNYSSELNVNALELDDSALYLCASSLAGWPEAFFGQGTRLTVV.

The J gene is TRBJ2-7, the V gene TRBV5-1, with TRBD2 as a possible D gene (5 bases). Deletions cut 1 base from V and 3 bases from J, with 14 bases between. Germline CDR1 SGHRS, CDR2 YFSETQ. CDR3 length equals 15 residues. CDR3 residues: CASSLNAGQFYEQYV. In DNA form, the CDR3 reads TGCGCCAGCAGCTTGAACGCGGGCCAATTCTACGAGCAGTACGTC.

This clone appeared once. V usage is TRBV4-1 and J usage is TRBJ2-2, with a possible D match to TRBD2 (5 bases). V dropped 1 base and J dropped 1 base, with 7 bases sitting between them. CDR1 is MGHRA, CDR2 YSYEKL, per germline. The CDR3 is 15 residues long. Here the CDR3 DNA reads TGCGCCAGCAGCCAAGGCGGAGGGAACACCGGGGAGCTGTTTTTT. Protein product: CASSQGGGNTGELFF.

The V gene is TRBV4-1, the J gene TRBJ1-2; D is ambiguous. There are 14 residues in the CDR3. The germline V gene has CDR1 MGHRA and CDR2 YSYEKL. Between the trimmed V and J ends, which lost 2 bases and 5 bases, there was a span of 12 bases. CDR3 sequence (DNA): TGCGCCAGCAGCCAACCTGGGAGAGCTTATGGCTACACCTTC. It codes for CASSQPGRAYGYTF.

The V and J genes are TRBV27 and TRBJ2-3, with 9 bases identical to TRBD2. The germline V gene has CDR1 MNHEY and CDR2 SMNVEV (reference sequence). The V gene end was trimmed by 0 bases and the J gene end by 6 bases; junction bases not matched to a gene: 7. This CDR3 comprises 16 residues. In DNA form, the CDR3 reads TGTGCCAGCAGTTTATCGGCGGGAGGGGACCTCGATACGCAGTATTTT. It is translated as CASSLSAGGDLDTQYF.

J is TRBJ1-2 and V is TRBV6-5, with 7 bases matching TRBD1. The V gene end was trimmed by 6 bases and the J gene end by 4 bases; junction bases not matched to a gene: 5. Germline values: CDR1 MNHEY, CDR2 SVGAGI. This CDR3 spans 13 amino acids. CDR3 sequence: CASSPTGTYGYTF. CDR3 DNA: TGTGCCAGCAGCCCGACAGGGACCTATGGCTACACCTTC.

The chain is built from TRBV30 and TRBJ1-1; the match to TRBD1 covers 7 bases. Unmatched junction bases numbered 4, after V lost 2 bases and J lost 1 base. Germline-derived CDR1 and CDR2 are GTSNPN and SVGIG (reference sequence). This CDR3 contains 14 residues. This chain's CDR3 is CAWSTRTGNTEAFF. In DNA, the CDR3 is TGTGCCTGGAGTACCCGGACAGGGAACACTGAAGCTTTCTTT.

This rearrangement joins TRBV5-1 to TRBJ2-4, with 12 bases lining up with TRBD2. V dropped 0 bases and J dropped 2; count of bases not matched to a gene: 15. From germline, CDR1 is SGHRS and CDR2 YFSETQ. The CDR3 covers 21 residues. The CDR3 loop reads CASSLGNWGQGTSGSKNIQYF. CDR3 in DNA: TGCGCCAGCAGCTTGGGAAATTGGGGACAGGGGACTAGCGGGTCCAAAAACATTCAGTACTTC.

The rearrangement joins TRBV5-1 to TRBJ1-5; 7 nucleotides agree with TRBD1. The length of the CDR3 is 15 residues. Losses at the gene ends were 4 bases for V and 2 bases for J; bases not matched to a gene: 6. CDR1 is SGHRS and CDR2 is YFSETQ in the germline V gene. The DNA for the CDR3 is TGCGCCAGCAGCCTGGATGGACAGGGCAATCAGCCCCAGCATTTT. It codes for CASSLDGQGNQPQHF.

This chain uses TRBV6-5 with TRBJ2-1; 10 bases fit TRBD1. Germline lookup yields CDR1 MNHEY and CDR2 SVGAGI. The CDR3 loop spans 11 amino acids. V trimming: 6 bases; J trimming: 16 bases; junction bases outside the gene matches: 6. The CDR3 sequence: CASSRGTGEFF. The CDR3 nucleotides are TGTGCCAGCAGCCGTGGGACAGGGGAATTCTTC.

This chain joins TRBV9 and TRBJ2-1; 12 bases match TRBD2. The germline CDR1 and CDR2 sequences are SGDLS and YYNGEE. The length of the CDR3 is 15 residues. The V segment lost 4 bases and the J segment 2 bases; nucleotides outside the gene matches: 1. The CDR3 sequence: CASSPSGRAYNEQFF. In nucleotides, the CDR3 is TGTGCCAGCAGCCCTAGCGGGAGGGCCTACAATGAGCAGTTCTTC.

The rearrangement joins TRBV18 to TRBJ2-2; TRBD1 aligns across 7 bases. This CDR3 spans 16 amino acids. Germline CDR1 and CDR2: KGHSH and LQKENI. Trimming cost V 2 bases and J 4 bases; bases outside gene matches: 7. The CDR3: CASSPSRTGATGELFF. The CDR3 nucleotides read TGTGCCAGCTCACCATCCCGGACAGGCGCCACCGGGGAGCTGTTTTTT.

V and J are TRBV7-3 and TRBJ2-7, with D unclear. The germline CDR1 and CDR2 sequences are SGHTA and FQGTGA. CDR3 size: 14 residues. Trimming took off 5 bases at V and 12 bases at J, with 23 bases between the two ends. The CDR3 coding sequence is TGTGCCAGCAGCCTCCGAGATCGCGCGATGTGTCGGTACGTC. This translates into CASSLRDRAMCRYV.

The V gene is TRBV9, the J gene TRBJ2-3; 8 nucleotides align to TRBD2. J lost 0 bases, V lost 4 bases, and 13 bases had no gene match. The germline gives CDR1 SGDLS, CDR2 YYNGEE. This CDR3 spans 18 amino acids. This CDR3 is CASSPGVAGTTSTDTQYF. In DNA, the CDR3 is TGTGCCAGCAGCCCCGGGGTAGCGGGGACCACTAGCACAGATACGCAGTATTTT.

The chain has TRBV21-1 and TRBJ2-1; TRBD1, the table's D call, was not compared with the DNA. TRBV21-1 is recorded as a pseudogene. The CDR3 consists of 16 residues. The CDR3 coding sequence is TGTGCCAGCAGTGACACCCCCCCGTACTCCTACAATGAGCAGTTCTTC. Its protein is CASSDTPPYSYNEQFF.

This clone was picked up a small number of times. This CDR3 is CASSLHRGRWGEQYV. The CDR3 DNA sequence: TGTGCCAGCAGCTTACACAGGGGGCGTTGGGGCGAGCAGTACGTC. The chain carries TRBV7-3 and TRBJ2-7; TRBD1 agrees at 9 bases. CDR3 length: 15 residues. In germline, CDR1 is SGHTA, CDR2 FQGTGA. Trimming cost V 2 bases and J 6 bases; bases outside gene matches: 8.

This chain joins TRBV7-3 and TRBJ2-5; 9 positions agree with TRBD2. J was trimmed by 4 bases and V by 5 bases; bases with no gene match: 5. The CDR3 has 14 amino acids. Per the germline V gene, CDR1 is SGHTA and CDR2 is FQGTGA. This CDR3 reads CASSPGLAGETQYF. As DNA, the CDR3 is TGTGCCAGCAGCCCGGGACTAGCTGGAGAGACCCAGTACTTC.

V usage is TRBV6-5 and J usage is TRBJ2-2; D may be TRBD1 (5 bases). V lost 0 bases and J lost 2, with 10 bases in between. Germline V gene lookup returns CDR1 MNHEY and CDR2 SVGAGI. This CDR3 region has 16 residues. The CDR3 protein is CASSYSPTANTGELFF. CDR3 nucleotides: TGTGCCAGCAGTTACTCGCCGACAGCTAACACCGGGGAGCTGTTTTTT.

This clone was found a few times. CDR3 nucleotide sequence: TGCGCCAGCAGCCAAAGGGAGAGGACAGGCACAGATACGCAGTATTTT. Amino acids: CASSQRERTGTDTQYF. This chain joins TRBV4-1 and TRBJ2-3, with D possibly TRBD1 on 6 matching bases. Germline CDR1 and CDR2: MGHRA and YSYEKL. The CDR3 has 16 amino acids. V was cut by 2 bases and J by 1 base, with 13 bases left in between.

CDR3 sequence reads: CASGWQGAIDTQYF. As DNA, the CDR3 is TGTGCCAGCGGATGGCAGGGGGCAATAGATACGCAGTATTTT. The chain recombines TRBV28 with TRBJ2-3; 8 nucleotides agree with TRBD1. This CDR3 spans 14 amino acids. The germline V gene has CDR1 MDHEN and CDR2 SYDVKM. After removal of 8 bases from V and 5 bases from J, the junction contained 9 bases not matched to a gene.